In its sample, the clone carrying this TCR beta chain was seen many times. As yet, its antigen is unknown. Germline V gives CDR1 SGDLS, CDR2 YYNGEE. V shed 3 bases, J shed 6 bases, and the junction held 3 bases outside the gene matches. The CDR3 totals 13 residues. The authors made TCR cDNA by 5'RACE template switching, adding a universal primer site and UMIs. In TCRdb, the 5' RACE reads were re-called with MiXCR into one record per CDR3 protein. The data hold roughly 120,000 distinct CDR3 sequences, with nearly 7.5% observed a single time. The sample originates from a study of T cells after yellow fever vaccination. General study points: Abundant clonotypes from the bulk population could contaminate FACS-sorted repertoires.

The receptor's source is a man younger than 30 who received the YFV17D yellow fever vaccine. Sample: CD4+ T cells sorted from PBMCs, taken around 10 days after the first yellow fever vaccination. V usage is TRBV9 and J usage is TRBJ1-1; 9 bases are a match to TRBD1. DNA for the CDR3: TGTGCCAGCAGCGCGACAGGGGGGCCTGAAGCTTTCTTT. Its translation: CASSATGGPEAFF.